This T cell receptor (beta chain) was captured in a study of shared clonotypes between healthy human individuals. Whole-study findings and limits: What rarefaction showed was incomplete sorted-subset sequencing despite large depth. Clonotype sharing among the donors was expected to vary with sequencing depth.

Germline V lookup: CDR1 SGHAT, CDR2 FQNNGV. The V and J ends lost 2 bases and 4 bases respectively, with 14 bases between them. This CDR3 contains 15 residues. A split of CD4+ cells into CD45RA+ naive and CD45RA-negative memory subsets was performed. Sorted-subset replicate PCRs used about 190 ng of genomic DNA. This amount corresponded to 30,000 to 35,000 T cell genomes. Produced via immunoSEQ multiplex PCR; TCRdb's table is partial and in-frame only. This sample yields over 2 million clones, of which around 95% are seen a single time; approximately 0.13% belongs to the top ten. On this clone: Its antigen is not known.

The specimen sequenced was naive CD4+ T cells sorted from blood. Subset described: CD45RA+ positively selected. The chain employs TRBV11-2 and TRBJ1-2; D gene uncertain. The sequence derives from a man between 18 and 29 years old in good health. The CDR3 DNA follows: TGTGCCAGCAGCTTAAGGACGATACAGCTCTATGGCTACACCTTC. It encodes CASSLRTIQLYGYTF.